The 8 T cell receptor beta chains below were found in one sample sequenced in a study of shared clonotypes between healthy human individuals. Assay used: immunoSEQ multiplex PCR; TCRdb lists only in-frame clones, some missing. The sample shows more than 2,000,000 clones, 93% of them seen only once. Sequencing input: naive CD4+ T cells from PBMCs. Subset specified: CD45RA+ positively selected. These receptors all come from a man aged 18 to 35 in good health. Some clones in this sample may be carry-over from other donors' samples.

CDR3 amino acids: CASSRTGGLREQYF. CDR3 nucleotide sequence: TGTGCCAGCAGTCGGACAGGGGGCCTAAGGGAGCAGTACTTC. The chain carries TRBV28 and TRBJ2-7, with 11 nucleotides matching TRBD1. Germline lookup yields CDR1 MDHEN and CDR2 SYDVKM. The CDR3 totals 14 residues. The V and J ends lost 5 bases and 7 bases, in that order; junction bases with no gene match: 7.

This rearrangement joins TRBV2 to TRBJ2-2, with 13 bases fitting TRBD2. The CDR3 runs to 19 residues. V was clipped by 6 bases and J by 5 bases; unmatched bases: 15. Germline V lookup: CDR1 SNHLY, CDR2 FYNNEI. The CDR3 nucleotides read TGTGCCAGCAGGAGACAGGGGGGTAGACTAGCGGGAGGAACCGGGGAGCTGTTTTTT. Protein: CASRRQGGRLAGGTGELFF.

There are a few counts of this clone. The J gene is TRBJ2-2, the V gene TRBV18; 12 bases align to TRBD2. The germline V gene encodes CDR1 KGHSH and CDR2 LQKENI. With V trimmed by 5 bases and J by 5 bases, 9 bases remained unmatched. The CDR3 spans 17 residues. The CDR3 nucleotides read TGTGCCAGCTCATTTGGACTAGCGGGATCGGGGACCGGGGAGCTGTTTTTT. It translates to CASSFGLAGSGTGELFF. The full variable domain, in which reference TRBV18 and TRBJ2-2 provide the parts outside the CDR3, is NAGVMQNPRHLVRRRGQEARLRCSPMKGHSHVYWYRQLPEEGLKFMVYLQKENIIDESGMPKERFSAEFPKEGPSILRIQQVVRGDSAAYFCASSFGLAGSGTGELFFGEGSRLTVL.

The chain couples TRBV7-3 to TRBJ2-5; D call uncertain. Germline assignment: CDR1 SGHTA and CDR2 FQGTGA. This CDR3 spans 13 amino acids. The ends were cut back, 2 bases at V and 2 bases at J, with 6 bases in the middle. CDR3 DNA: TGTGCCAGCAGCTTAGACAATCAAGAGACCCAGTACTTC. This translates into CASSLDNQETQYF. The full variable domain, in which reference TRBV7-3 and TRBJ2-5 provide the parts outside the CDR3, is GAGVSQTPSNKVTEKGKYVELRCDPISGHTALYWYRQSLGQGPEFLIYFQGTGAADDSGLPNDRFFAVRPEGSVSTLKIQRTERGDSAVYLCASSLDNQETQYFGPGTRLLVL.

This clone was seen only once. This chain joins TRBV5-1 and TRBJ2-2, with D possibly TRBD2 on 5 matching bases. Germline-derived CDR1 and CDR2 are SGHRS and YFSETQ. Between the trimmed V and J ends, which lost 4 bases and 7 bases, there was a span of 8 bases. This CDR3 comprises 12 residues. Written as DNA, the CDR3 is TGCGCCAGCAGCCGGGGTGGCGGGGAGCTGTTTTTT. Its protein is CASSRGGGELFF.

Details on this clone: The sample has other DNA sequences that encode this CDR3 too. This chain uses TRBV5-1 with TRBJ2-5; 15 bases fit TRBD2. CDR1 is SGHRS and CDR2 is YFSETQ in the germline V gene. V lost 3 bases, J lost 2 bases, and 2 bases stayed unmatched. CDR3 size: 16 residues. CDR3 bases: TGCGCCAGCAGCTGGGGACTAGCGGGAGGACAAGAGACCCAGTACTTC. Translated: CASSWGLAGGQETQYF.

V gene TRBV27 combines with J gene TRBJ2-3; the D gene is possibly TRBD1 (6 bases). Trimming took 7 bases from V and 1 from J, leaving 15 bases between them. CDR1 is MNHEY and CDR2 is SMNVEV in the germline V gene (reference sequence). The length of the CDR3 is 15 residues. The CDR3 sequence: CASNSQGQGTDTQYF. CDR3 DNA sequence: TGTGCCAGCAATAGCCAGGGGCAGGGCACAGATACGCAGTATTTT.

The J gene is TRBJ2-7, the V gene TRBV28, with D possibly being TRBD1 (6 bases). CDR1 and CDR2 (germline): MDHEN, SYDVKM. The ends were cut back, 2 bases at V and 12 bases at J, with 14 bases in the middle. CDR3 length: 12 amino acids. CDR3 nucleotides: TGTGCCAGCAGTTTAATCTCCCGGGACATGTACTTC. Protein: CASSLISRDMYF.